Listed here are 8 T cell receptor beta chains from one sample, sequenced in a study of blood T cell repertoires in COVID-19. Assay used: immunoSEQ multiplex PCR; TCRdb lists only in-frame clones, some missing. The sample lists tens of thousands of clones, 85% to 90% occurring once. Sequencing was carried out using peripheral blood. The source is a man aged 50-59 years with acute or convalescent COVID-19.

The chain has TRBV28 and TRBJ1-2; tentative D call: TRBD1 (6 bases). Germline values: CDR1 MDHEN, CDR2 SYDVKM. Trimming took 6 bases from V and 8 from J, leaving 16 bases between them. The CDR3 consists of 13 residues. The CDR3 protein is CASRGGGFGGYTF. CDR3 DNA sequence: TGTGCCAGCAGGGGAGGGGGTTTTGGCGGCTACACCTTC.

The chain uses TRBV5-6 and TRBJ2-7; 7 nucleotides align to TRBD1. The V and J ends lost 0 bases and 0 bases, in that order; junction bases with no gene match: 12. The CDR3 is made up of 18 amino acids. Germline CDR1 is SGHDT and CDR2 is YYEEEE. The CDR3 reads CASSLGQYRTGSSYEQYV. The CDR3 DNA sequence: TGTGCCAGCAGCTTGGGGCAATACCGGACAGGCAGCTCCTACGAGCAGTACGTC.

This sequence joins TRBV6-1 and TRBJ2-5; weak D call: TRBD2 (6 bases). The CDR3 covers 17 residues. Per germline, CDR1 MNHNS and CDR2 SASEGT. V was cut by 3 bases and J by 3 bases, with 20 bases left in between. CDR3 coding DNA: TGTGCCAGCAGTGATCCCCCGGAAAGGGGAGGAAAAGAGACCCAGTACTTC. Its protein product is CASSDPPERGGKETQYF.

This rearrangement joins TRBV30 to TRBJ2-2; 8 bases are a match to TRBD1. V was pared by 4 bases and J by 7 bases, with 5 bases of the junction left unmatched. CDR3 length: 13 residues. CDR1 is GTSNPN and CDR2 is SVGIG in the germline V gene (reference sequence). The CDR3 loop reads CAWKDRAVGELFF. The CDR3, as DNA: TGTGCCTGGAAGGACAGGGCGGTCGGGGAGCTGTTTTTT.

This chain links TRBV6-5 with TRBJ1-1; perhaps TRBD1 as D (5 bases). Germline CDR1 reads MNHEY; CDR2 reads SVGAGI. This CDR3 comprises 13 residues. Between the trimmed V and J ends, which lost 6 bases and 1 base, there was a span of 9 bases. Written as DNA, the CDR3 is TGTGCCAGCAGAGTCACAGGGAACACTGAAGCTTTCTTT. Its protein product is CASRVTGNTEAFF.

V gene TRBV30 combines with J gene TRBJ2-1; D may be TRBD2 (5 bases). The CDR3 loop spans 12 amino acids. V lost 2 bases and J lost 4, with 6 bases in between. Germline V gene lookup returns CDR1 GTSNPN and CDR2 SVGIG (reference sequence). The CDR3 loop is CAWSSGYNEQFF. The CDR3, as DNA: TGTGCCTGGAGTTCGGGGTACAATGAGCAGTTCTTC.

The chain has TRBV7-9 and TRBJ1-6; no clear D. Germline lookup yields CDR1 SEHNR and CDR2 FQNEAQ (reference sequence). CDR3 length equals 15 residues. V lost 3 bases and J 4 bases, leaving 10 bases between the germline ends. The CDR3 reads CASSLTGVYNSPLHF. The CDR3 DNA follows: TGTGCCAGCAGCTTGACGGGAGTTTATAATTCACCCCTCCACTTT.

This chain links TRBV9 with TRBJ2-1; 9 bases agree with TRBD2. V shed 3 bases, J shed 5 bases, and the junction held 21 bases outside the gene matches. CDR3 size: 20 residues. In germline, CDR1 is SGDLS, CDR2 YYNGEE. The CDR3 loop reads CASSGVRGRVSSGSNNEQFF. CDR3 DNA: TGTGCCAGCAGCGGAGTGCGAGGCAGGGTGAGTAGCGGGAGCAACAATGAGCAGTTCTTC.